These 17 T cell receptor beta chains came from one sample sequenced in a study of early T cells in non-severe SARS-CoV-2 infection. Each CDR3 protein is one row after TCRdb ran MiXCR on the 5' RACE reads. The sample holds over 25,000 distinct CDR3 sequences; roughly 5.4% are singletons and the top ten take more than 0.7%. Source material: whole blood. The receptors shown here come from an adult who was a healthcare worker with PCR-confirmed SARS-CoV-2 infection or an uninfected control (not recorded which).

This chain uses TRBV5-5 with TRBJ2-1; TRBD1 might be the D (6 bases). V was clipped by 1 base and J by 0 bases, with 8 bases between them. CDR1 and CDR2 from the germline V gene are SGHKS and YYEKEE (reference sequence). The CDR3 sequence is 15 residues long. The CDR3 sequence: CASSLWGPSYNEQFF. The DNA for the CDR3 is TGTGCCAGCAGCTTGTGGGGGCCCTCCTACAATGAGCAGTTCTTC.

This clonotype was found many times. This chain connects TRBV20-1 to TRBJ1-2; the match to TRBD1 covers 7 bases. V was pared by 0 bases and J by 6 bases, with 4 bases of the junction left unmatched. Germline assignment: CDR1 DFQATT and CDR2 SNEGSKA (reference sequence). CDR3 size: 13 residues. The CDR3 coding sequence is TGCAGTGCTAGAGAACAGGGGAGAGATGGCTACACCTTC. Protein product: CSAREQGRDGYTF.

This clonotype was seen ten or more times. The chain carries TRBV12-3 or TRBV12-4 and TRBJ2-5; TRBD2 is a possible D gene (6 bases). The germline V and J ends were trimmed by 6 bases and 2 bases, with 13 bases remaining between them. This CDR3 spans 14 amino acids. The CDR3 DNA reads as TGTGCCAGCAGCCCGGGGACTCCACAAGAGACCCAGTACTTC. Translated, it gives CASSPGTPQETQYF.

By sample fraction, this clonotype is medium-sized. The chain recombines TRBV4-2 with TRBJ1-3; unclear D gene. The CDR3 covers 14 residues. From germline, CDR1 is LGHNA and CDR2 YNFKEQ. The V gene lost 1 base and the J gene lost 4 bases, with 8 bases spanning the gap. The CDR3 spells CASSQAKDGNTIYF. CDR3 DNA: TGTGCCAGCAGCCAAGCGAAAGACGGAAACACCATATATTTT.

This clonotype has at least ten counts. This chain links TRBV5-5 with TRBJ2-2; maybe TRBD2 (6 bases). V lost 8 bases and J 6 bases, leaving 20 bases between the germline ends. Germline CDR1 is SGHKS and CDR2 is YYEKEE (reference sequence). The length of the CDR3 is 15 residues. The CDR3 bases are TGTGCCAGTCGGTCTCCGGGGGACTTCCCCGGGGAGCTGTTTTTT. This gives the protein CASRSPGDFPGELFF. The whole variable domain, remainder taken from reference TRBV5-5 and TRBJ2-2, is DAGVTQSPTHLIKTRGQQVTLRCSPISGHKSVSWYQQVLGQGPQFIFQYYEKEERGRGNFPDRFSARQFPNYSSELNVNALLLGDSALYLCASRSPGDFPGELFFGEGSRLTVL.

This clonotype has a count of ten or more. The J gene is TRBJ2-7, the V gene TRBV28; D may correspond to TRBD1 or TRBD2 (5 bases each). This CDR3 has 21 amino acids. V dropped 1 base and J dropped 3 bases, with 31 bases sitting between them. Germline V gene sequence: CDR1 MDHEN, CDR2 SYDVKM. The CDR3, as DNA: TGTGCCAGCAGTTTATCTTTCCGGGTTGAGGGGTCCAACCCCCCCGACTACGAGCAGTACTTC. Translated, it gives CASSLSFRVEGSNPPDYEQYF.

This clonotype was observed a handful of times. This sequence joins TRBV7-2 and TRBJ1-5; the match to TRBD1 covers 8 bases. The CDR3 spans 16 residues. V shed 4 bases and J 5 bases; nucleotides not matched to a gene: 10. CDR1 SGHTA and CDR2 FQGNSA come from the germline V gene. CDR3 protein: CASSSDSGTGYQPQHF. CDR3 coding DNA: TGTGCCAGCAGCTCAGACTCCGGGACAGGCTATCAGCCCCAGCATTTT.

This clonotype was counted a single time. This may come from a read error, since a much larger clone is one base off. This rearrangement joins TRBV4-1 to TRBJ2-1, with 11 bases that match TRBD2. Germline V gene lookup returns CDR1 MGHRA and CDR2 YSYEKL. The CDR3 has 16 amino acids. The CDR3 is CASSSSGRSSCNEQFF. The CDR3 region has the DNA TGCGCCAGCAGCTCTAGCGGGAGGAGCTCCTGCAATGAGCAGTTCTTC.

As for this clonotype: The CDR3 carries no conserved terminal phenylalanine or tryptophan, so it likely arises from a read error. The V call is TRBV29-1, the J call TRBJ2-1, with 9 bases fitting TRBD2. Germline V gives CDR1 SQVTM, CDR2 ANQGSEA. The junction had 16 bases not matched to a gene; V was cut back by 2 bases and J by 5 bases. This CDR3 spans 18 amino acids. The CDR3 nucleotides are TGCAGCGTTGAATTTCGCGGGAGGGACGTTTTTAGCCACAATGAGCAGTTCCTC. This encodes CSVEFRGRDVFSHNEQFL.

The sample holds a few counts of this clonotype. The CDR3 nucleotides are TGCGCCAGCGAGCGAGTTCCGGGGGAGACCCAGTACTTC. Encoded protein: CASERVPGETQYF. This chain joins TRBV5-1 and TRBJ2-5, with D tentatively TRBD2 (5 bases). This CDR3 contains 13 residues. The germline V gene encodes CDR1 SGHRS and CDR2 YFSETQ. Trimming removed 7 bases at V and 5 bases at J, with 15 bases between.

This clonotype was recorded a few times. The chain recombines TRBV20-1 with TRBJ1-1, with D unresolved. CDR3 length: 14 amino acids. V lost 0 bases and J lost 0, with 8 bases in between. The germline V gene has CDR1 DFQATT and CDR2 SNEGSKA (reference sequence). In nucleotides, the CDR3 is TGCAGTGCTAGAGATATGGGGATGAACACTGAAGCTTTCTTT. This sequence encodes CSARDMGMNTEAFF.

Many counts were recorded for this clonotype. In DNA, the CDR3 is TGTGCCAGCAGTTTTAGAGAGCAGTTCTTC. Protein product: CASSFREQFF. This chain uses TRBV12-3 or TRBV12-4 with TRBJ2-1; D unresolved. V was shortened by 3 bases and J by 10 bases, with 4 bases between the two germline ends. The CDR3 spans 10 residues.

There are many counts of this clonotype. The chain recombines TRBV28 with TRBJ2-4; TRBD1 is a possible D gene (6 bases). The germline CDR1 and CDR2 sequences are MDHEN and SYDVKM. V lost 2 bases and J lost 8, with 16 bases in between. The CDR3 loop spans 15 amino acids. The chain's CDR3 is CASSLKGDIRHIQYF. The CDR3 nucleotides are TGTGCCAGCAGTTTAAAGGGGGACATACGACACATTCAGTACTTC.

This clonotype appeared many times. This chain joins TRBV19 and TRBJ2-5; unclear D gene. The CDR3 is 14 amino acids. Germline V CDR1 and CDR2: LNHDA, SQIVND (reference sequence). Trimming cost V 6 bases and J 2 bases, with 13 bases left between them. CDR3 bases: TGTGCCAGTAGACCCCCGAACAGACAAGAGACCCAGTACTTC. Its protein product is CASRPPNRQETQYF.

The rearrangement uses TRBV6-5 and TRBJ1-6; D is undetermined. Germline lookup yields CDR1 MNHEY and CDR2 SVGAGI. Trimming removed 2 bases at V and 7 bases at J, with 6 bases between. This CDR3 has 13 residues. The CDR3 nucleotides read TGTGCCAGCAGTTACACGAGGAATTCACCCCTCCACTTT. Translating gives CASSYTRNSPLHF.

This clonotype appeared many times. This rearrangement joins TRBV29-1 to TRBJ2-3; D gene uncertain. Germline values: CDR1 SQVTM, CDR2 ANQGSEA. The CDR3 has 15 residues. Trimming took off 0 bases at V and 3 bases at J, with 13 bases between the two ends. The CDR3 nucleotides read TGCAGCGTTGAAGATATGGGCACGAGAACAGATACGCAGTATTTT. Its protein product is CSVEDMGTRTDTQYF.

This clonotype was found many times. A read error may produce the germline difference seen at one junction end. CDR3 DNA sequence: TGTGCCAGCAGTTTAGAATTCTCCCACGAGCAGTACTTC. Translating it yields CASSLEFSHEQYF. The genes are TRBV12-3 or TRBV12-4 and TRBJ2-7, with D uncertain. This CDR3 is built from 13 residues.